This TCR beta chain is from a study of blood T cell repertoires in COVID-19. Study background: T cells, B-cell-depleted T cells, or PBMCs supplied cDNA or gDNA.

Authors' processing steps: The assay estimated nucleated cells by amplifying reference gene primers. The assay was immunoSEQ multiplex PCR, and TCRdb's table has in-frame clones only and misses some. The DNA gave D and trimming, while V, J and clone size come from that table. The data contain over 80,000 clones, more than 70% of them seen just once; the ten biggest clones take up about 3%. The CDR3 totals 18 residues. The trim removed 6 bases at V and 6 bases at J, leaving 14 bases unmatched. Germline CDR1 is SGHTA and CDR2 is FQGNSA. Source material: peripheral blood. This clonotype was obtained from an elderly woman with acute or convalescent COVID-19. The chain uses TRBV7-2 and TRBJ1-4, with 12 positions matching TRBD1. CDR3 in DNA: TGTGCCAGCAGTCCCTCGAGGGACAGGGGGCGCAGGGATGAAAAACTGTTTTTT. It encodes CASSPSRDRGRRDEKLFF. Filled out from reference TRBV7-2 and TRBJ1-4, the complete variable domain reads GAGVSQSPSNKVTEKGKDVELRCDPISGHTALYWYRQSLGQGLEFLIYFQGNSAPDKSGLPSDRFSAERTGGSVSTLTIQRTQQEDSAVYLCASSPSRDRGRRDEKLFFGSGTQLSVL.